These 18 T cell receptor beta chains were sequenced from one sample in a study of cytomegalovirus exposure and HLA in healthy donors. PCR primers comprised 60 Vbeta and 13 Jbeta primers. Sequencing was performed with immunoSEQ multiplex PCR; in TCRdb, only in-frame clones are kept and a portion is missing. The data show roughly 110,000 clones, 65% to 85% seen once. Sequencing used PBMCs. These receptors were collected from a man aged 18-30 years in good health and CMV-seronegative.

The J gene is TRBJ2-2, the V gene TRBV27, with 7 nucleotides matching TRBD1. J gave up 3 bases and V 3 bases, and 1 base lay outside the gene matches. This CDR3 has 14 residues. The V gene's germline CDR1 is MNHEY and CDR2 SMNVEV (reference sequence). The CDR3 DNA follows: TGTGCCAGCAGTTTCCAGGGGGACACCGGGGAGCTGTTTTTT. Its protein is CASSFQGDTGELFF.

This chain joins TRBV9 and TRBJ1-3; D may be TRBD1 (6 bases). This CDR3 contains 17 residues. The V and J ends lost 0 bases and 1 base respectively, with 14 bases between them. The germline gives CDR1 SGDLS, CDR2 YYNGEE. In nucleotides, the CDR3 is TGTGCCAGCAGCGTAGGAGGGGGGGCGTCGTCTGGAAACACCATATATTTT. This encodes CASSVGGGASSGNTIYF.

This clone appeared a single time. V gene TRBV7-3 combines with J gene TRBJ1-2, with 8 bases aligning to TRBD1. This CDR3 has 15 residues. J lost 1 base, V lost 5 bases, and 6 bases had no gene match. The germline V gene has CDR1 SGHTA and CDR2 FQGTGA. CDR3: CASSRDRLSNYGYTF. The CDR3 DNA sequence: TGTGCCAGCAGCCGGGACAGGCTGAGTAACTATGGCTACACCTTC.

The rearrangement links TRBV29-1 to TRBJ1-5, with a tentative D call TRBD1 (5 bases). Between the trimmed V and J ends, which lost 7 bases and 2 bases, there was a span of 15 bases. The CDR3 covers 14 residues. The germline V gene has CDR1 SQVTM and CDR2 ANQGSEA. The CDR3 DNA reads as TGCAGCGCTGTAATCCAGGGTGGCAATCAGCCCCAGCATTTT. Its translation: CSAVIQGGNQPQHF.

This chain uses TRBV27 with TRBJ1-1, with TRBD1 as a possible D gene (5 bases). Germline V gene lookup returns CDR1 MNHEY and CDR2 SMNVEV (reference sequence). Trimming cost V 2 bases and J 4 bases, with 5 bases left between them. CDR3 length equals 12 residues. The CDR3 coding sequence is TGTGCCAGCAGTTTAAGGGGCACTGAAGCTTTCTTT. Amino acid sequence: CASSLRGTEAFF.

With respect to this clone: Mismatch with germline at one junction end may stem from a read error. The rearrangement uses TRBV7-2 and TRBJ1-2; D unresolved. Germline V gene sequence: CDR1 SGHTA, CDR2 FQGNSA. The CDR3 runs 14 residues. CDR3 bases: TGTGCCAGCAGTTACGAGGTCGGGAACTTTGGCTACACCTTC. This codes for CASSYEVGNFGYTF.

The chain links TRBV10-3 to TRBJ2-1; D is perhaps TRBD2 (6 bases). Trimming cost V 8 bases and J 6 bases, with 17 bases left between them. CDR3 size: 14 residues. CDR1 and CDR2 (germline): ENHRY, SYGVKD. The CDR3 DNA sequence: TGTGCCATCGGGACTCCACTTACCACCAATGAGCAGTTCTTC. Protein sequence: CAIGTPLTTNEQFF.

The gene calls are TRBV7-2 and TRBJ2-5; D gene unclear. The CDR3 length is 15 residues. CDR1 and CDR2 (germline): SGHTA, FQGNSA. V lost 2 bases and J 1 base, leaving 11 bases between the germline ends. The CDR3 region has the DNA TGTGCCAGCAGCTTAACTCCAGGATTCCAAGAGACCCAGTACTTC. Translation gives CASSLTPGFQETQYF.

This rearrangement joins TRBV19 to TRBJ2-1; 8 bases line up with TRBD2. Unmatched junction bases numbered 14, after V lost 5 bases and J lost 11 bases. Per the germline V gene, CDR1 is LNHDA and CDR2 is SQIVND (reference sequence). The CDR3 is 15 residues long. Written as DNA, the CDR3 is TGTGCCAGTAGTTTTCGGCTCTCTAGCGGGTGGAAGCAGTTCTTC. Its protein is CASSFRLSSGWKQFF.

The genes are TRBV10-3 and TRBJ2-7; possible D gene TRBD1, 6 bases. The CDR3 is 18 amino acids. Germline V CDR1 and CDR2: ENHRY, SYGVKD. The germline V and J ends were trimmed by 5 bases and 7 bases, with 30 bases remaining between them. The CDR3 DNA sequence: TGTGCCATCAGTCCCTACTTTGGCGGACAGTCTCAATCCTTAGAGCAGTACTTC. This gives the protein CAISPYFGGQSQSLEQYF.

The chain uses TRBV7-9 and TRBJ1-6; D ambiguous. Germline V gene data show CDR1 as SEHNR and CDR2 as FQNEAQ (reference sequence). Trimming removed 5 bases at V and 10 bases at J, with 15 bases between. CDR3 length: 14 residues. Here the CDR3 DNA reads TGTGCCAGCAGCGCCCCGGGATCCCTCTCACCCCTCCACTTT. This translates into CASSAPGSLSPLHF.

V and J are TRBV6-5 and TRBJ1-1, with D possibly matching TRBD1 (6 bases). V lost 2 bases, J lost 3 bases, and 13 bases lay in between. The V gene's germline CDR1 is MNHEY and CDR2 SVGAGI. This CDR3 has 15 residues. The CDR3 loop is CASSYDGGRDTEAFF. CDR3 bases: TGTGCCAGCAGTTACGATGGGGGCAGGGACACTGAAGCTTTCTTT.

This clone has a handful of counts. V and J are TRBV4-3 and TRBJ2-2; D is undetermined. V was clipped by 0 bases and J by 7 bases, with 9 bases between them. This CDR3 is 14 amino acids long. CDR1 is LGHNA, CDR2 YSLEER, per germline. The CDR3 spells CASSQDVSIGELFF. CDR3 DNA: TGCGCCAGCAGCCAAGATGTGAGCATCGGGGAGCTGTTTTTT.

Only a few counts were recorded for this clone. The chain joins TRBV28 to TRBJ1-2; D is unresolved. Deletions cut 1 base from V and 2 bases from J, with 20 bases between. The V gene's germline CDR1 is MDHEN and CDR2 SYDVKM. CDR3 size: 18 residues. In DNA, the CDR3 is TGTGCCAGCAGTTTATTAGCCGAACCCACACACCCAAACTATGGCTACACCTTC. Its translation is CASSLLAEPTHPNYGYTF.

This clone occurred once. The CDR3 protein is CASSRGGPEPLHF. Written as DNA, the CDR3 is TGTGCCAGCTCGAGGGGGGGTCCGGAACCCCTCCACTTT. The chain combines TRBV18 with TRBJ1-6; weak D call: TRBD1 (6 bases). There are 13 residues in the CDR3. Looked up from germline, CDR1 is KGHSH and CDR2 is LQKENI. V was pared by 6 bases and J by 12 bases, with 15 bases between.

The rearrangement links TRBV5-1 to TRBJ1-4, with no clear D. The germline V and J ends were trimmed by 5 bases and 0 bases, with 8 bases remaining between them. Germline assignment: CDR1 SGHRS and CDR2 YFSETQ. The CDR3 spans 14 residues. This chain's CDR3 is CASRVSATNEKLFF. The CDR3 DNA follows: TGCGCCAGCAGGGTTTCGGCAACTAATGAAAAACTGTTTTTT.

The rearrangement joins TRBV27 to TRBJ1-6; D is unresolved. Trimming removed 6 bases at V and 0 bases at J, with 6 bases between. Germline loops: CDR1 MNHEY, CDR2 SMNVEV (reference sequence). This CDR3 has 14 residues. The CDR3 region has the DNA TGTGCCAGCAGACAAAGCTCCTATAATTCACCCCTCCACTTT. Translating gives CASRQSSYNSPLHF.

V is TRBV29-1 and J is TRBJ2-5, with 8 bases lining up with TRBD2. Germline assignment: CDR1 SQVTM and CDR2 ANQGSEA. Trimming cost V 6 bases and J 4 bases; bases outside gene matches: 4. The CDR3 totals 12 residues. CDR3 loop: CSVAGGPETQYF. The DNA for the CDR3 is TGCAGCGTGGCGGGGGGCCCAGAGACCCAGTACTTC.